A selection of T cell receptor beta chains follows, all from one sample in a study of OX40 agonist ivuxolimab in advanced cancers. Assay used: immunoSEQ multiplex PCR; TCRdb lists only in-frame clones, some missing. This table holds just over 80,000 clones, around nine tenths found once. The material was CD4+ or CD8+ T cells sorted from blood, obtained in a trial of the OX40 agonist ivuxolimab. All receptors derive from an adult with an advanced solid tumor such as melanoma, head and neck, liver or kidney cancer. Each CDR3 is given with its conserved first and last residue. The order of the fields is J gene, D gene, V gene, clone size, CDR3 DNA, CDR3 protein. A D gene is named only where the DNA matches it firmly. Size is omitted from some rows. Given values are once, few, many or a class for expanded clones.

J: TRBJ1-1; D: .; V: TRBV27; size: .; DNA: TGTGCCATTTTAGGGGGAGAGGTTTGGACTGAAGCTTTCTTT; CDR3: CAILGGEVWTEAFF
J: TRBJ2-3; D: TRBD2; V: TRBV27; size: .; DNA: TGTGCCAGCAGTGCAACCGGACTAGCGGGGACCGATACGCAGTATTTT; CDR3: CASSATGLAGTDTQYF
J: TRBJ1-6; D: .; V: TRBV6-1; size: .; DNA: TGTGCCAGCAGCCCACAGGGAGAGGCCCTCCACTTT; CDR3: CASSPQGEALHF
J: TRBJ2-1; D: .; V: TRBV19; size: .; DNA: TGTGCCAGTAGATCGGGAGTTTCCTACAATGAGCAGTTCTTC; CDR3: CASRSGVSYNEQFF
J: TRBJ2-3; D: .; V: TRBV7-3; size: .; DNA: TGTGCCAGCAGCTTAGCCGGCCAGGGATCAGATACGCAGTATTTT; CDR3: CASSLAGQGSDTQYF
J: TRBJ2-1; D: .; V: TRBV5-1; size: .; DNA: TGCGCCAGCAGCGTACAGGCGGGCGGAAACAATGAGCAGTTCTTC; CDR3: CASSVQAGGNNEQFF
J: TRBJ1-1; D: .; V: TRBV5-8; size: .; DNA: TGTGCCAGCAGCTCTTCTCGGTACACTGAAGCTTTCTTT; CDR3: CASSSSRYTEAFF
J: TRBJ2-5; D: .; V: TRBV5-1; size: .; DNA: TGCGCCAGCAGGGCGGAAGAGACCCAGTACTTC; CDR3: CASRAEETQYF
J: TRBJ1-2; D: TRBD1; V: TRBV5-1; size: few; DNA: TGCGCCAGCAGAATTGGACAGGGTGTTGGCTACACCTTC; CDR3: CASRIGQGVGYTF
J: TRBJ1-2; D: .; V: TRBV29-1; size: .; DNA: TGCAGCGTGATCTCCGTCTATGGCTACACCTTC; CDR3: CSVISVYGYTF
J: TRBJ2-7; D: TRBD2; V: TRBV4-1; size: .; DNA: TGCGCCAGCAGCCAAGTGGGCGGGAGAAATTACGAGCAGTACTTC; CDR3: CASSQVGGRNYEQYF
J: TRBJ2-5; D: .; V: TRBV6-1; size: .; DNA: TGTGCCAGCAGTGCCAATCCAGGGTTCGCGGAGACCCAGTACTTC; CDR3: CASSANPGFAETQYF
J: TRBJ1-3; D: .; V: TRBV20-1; size: .; DNA: TGCAGTGCGCTAGAATCGGACACCATATATTTT; CDR3: CSALESDTIYF
J: TRBJ1-5; D: TRBD1; V: TRBV6-6; size: .; DNA: TGTGCCAGCAGTTACGAGGGGGCGGGACAGCCCCAGCATTTT; CDR3: CASSYEGAGQPQHF
J: TRBJ2-1; D: .; V: TRBV7-2; size: .; DNA: TGTGCCAGCAGCATCGGACCCGTCAATGAGCAGTTCTTC; CDR3: CASSIGPVNEQFF
J: TRBJ2-7; D: TRBD1; V: TRBV30; size: once; DNA: TGTGCCTGGTTGGGACAGGGGTTGCGTGAGCAGTACTTC; CDR3: CAWLGQGLREQYF
J: TRBJ2-3; D: .; V: TRBV7-9; size: .; DNA: TGTGCCAGCAGCCCGACTCAGGACAGCACAGATACGCAGTATTTT; CDR3: CASSPTQDSTDTQYF
J: TRBJ1-1; D: TRBD1; V: TRBV13; size: .; DNA: TGTGCCAGCAGTTTGCCGGGACAGGGGTCTTTGGCTGAAGCTTTCTTT; CDR3: CASSLPGQGSLAEAFF
J: TRBJ1-1; D: .; V: TRBV27; size: .; DNA: TGTGCCAGCAGTTTTAGAGGATTGAACACTGAAGCTTTCTTT; CDR3: CASSFRGLNTEAFF
J: TRBJ1-1; D: .; V: TRBV10-1; size: few; DNA: TGCGCCAGCAGGGGAACGAACACTGAAGCTTTCTTT; CDR3: CASRGTNTEAFF
J: TRBJ1-5; D: TRBD1; V: TRBV6-6; size: few; DNA: TGTGCCAGCAGTCGGGACAGGTCAGATTATCAGCCCCAGCATTTT; CDR3: CASSRDRSDYQPQHF
J: TRBJ2-7; D: .; V: TRBV6-6; size: .; DNA: TGTGCCAGCAGTTACTCGAAGGATTACGAGCAGTACTTC; CDR3: CASSYSKDYEQYF
J: TRBJ2-2; D: .; V: TRBV18; size: few; DNA: TGTGCCAGCTCCCCACTTAGCGGGAACACCGGGGAGCTGTTTTTT; CDR3: CASSPLSGNTGELFF
J: TRBJ1-1; D: TRBD1; V: TRBV13; size: .; DNA: TGTGCCAGCAGCCCTCCGGGACAGGGGGCGGACACTGAAGCTTTCTTT; CDR3: CASSPPGQGADTEAFF
J: TRBJ1-3; D: .; V: TRBV28; size: .; DNA: TGTGCCAGCAGTTTCTTCGGGAGCTCTTTCACCTCTGGAAACACCATATATTTT; CDR3: CASSFFGSSFTSGNTIYF
J: TRBJ1-5; D: .; V: TRBV6-6; size: .; DNA: TGTGCCAGCAGTTACGATGGGGGCAATCAGCCCCAGCATTTT; CDR3: CASSYDGGNQPQHF
J: TRBJ1-5; D: TRBD1; V: TRBV30; size: .; DNA: TGTGCCTGCGGACAGGGTATTGGTCGTCAGCCCCAGCATTTT; CDR3: CACGQGIGRQPQHF
J: TRBJ2-5; D: TRBD1; V: TRBV5-1; size: .; DNA: TGCGCCAGCAGCTTGGAAGGGACAGGGTGGGAGACCCAGTACTTC; CDR3: CASSLEGTGWETQYF
J: TRBJ2-7; D: .; V: TRBV4-2; size: .; DNA: TGTGCCAGCAGCCAAGCGGCGAGCTCATACGAGCAGTACTTC; CDR3: CASSQAASSYEQYF
J: TRBJ2-7; D: TRBD2; V: TRBV6-1; size: .; DNA: TGTGCCAGCAGTGCCTCCTGGGGAGGGTCCTACGAGCAGTACTTC; CDR3: CASSASWGGSYEQYF
J: TRBJ2-3; D: .; V: TRBV29-1; size: .; DNA: TGCAGCGTTGTAAGCGGTTCCCTCAGGGCGCAGTATTTT; CDR3: CSVVSGSLRAQYF
J: TRBJ1-1; D: TRBD1; V: TRBV6-6; size: .; DNA: TGTGCCAGCAGTTCACAGGGGTACACTGAAGCTTTCTTT; CDR3: CASSSQGYTEAFF